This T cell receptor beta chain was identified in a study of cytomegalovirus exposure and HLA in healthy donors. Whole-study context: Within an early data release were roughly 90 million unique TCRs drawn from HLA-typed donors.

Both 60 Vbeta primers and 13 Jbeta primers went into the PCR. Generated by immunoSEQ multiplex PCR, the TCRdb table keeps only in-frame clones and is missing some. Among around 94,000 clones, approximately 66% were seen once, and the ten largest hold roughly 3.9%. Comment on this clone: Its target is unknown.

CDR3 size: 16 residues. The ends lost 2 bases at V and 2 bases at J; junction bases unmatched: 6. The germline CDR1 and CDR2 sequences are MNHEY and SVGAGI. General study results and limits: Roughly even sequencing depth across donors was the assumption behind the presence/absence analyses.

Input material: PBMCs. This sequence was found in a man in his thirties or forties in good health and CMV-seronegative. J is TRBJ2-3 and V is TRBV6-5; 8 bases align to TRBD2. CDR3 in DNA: TGTGCCAGCAGTTACACTGGACTAGCAGTCACAGATACGCAGTATTTT. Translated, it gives CASSYTGLAVTDTQYF.